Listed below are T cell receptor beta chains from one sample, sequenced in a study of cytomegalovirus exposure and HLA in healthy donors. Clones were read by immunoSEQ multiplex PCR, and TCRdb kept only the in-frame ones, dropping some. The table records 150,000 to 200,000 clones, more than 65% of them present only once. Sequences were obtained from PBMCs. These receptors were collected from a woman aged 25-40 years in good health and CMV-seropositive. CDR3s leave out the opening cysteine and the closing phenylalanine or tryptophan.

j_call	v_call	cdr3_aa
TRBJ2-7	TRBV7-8	ASSLRDSRYEQY
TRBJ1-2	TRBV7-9	ASSSGQGYFYGYT
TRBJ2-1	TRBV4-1	ASSQAGTRTYNEQF
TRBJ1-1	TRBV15	ATSRDRPGTHTEAF
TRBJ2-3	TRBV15	ATRAADLTDTQY
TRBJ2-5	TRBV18	ASSPPLAGVYQETQY
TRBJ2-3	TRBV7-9	ASSLDRAGSSTDTQY
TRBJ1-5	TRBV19	ASTHRVNQPQH
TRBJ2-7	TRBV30	AWSVWGTGASYEQY
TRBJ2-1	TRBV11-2	ASSLDHWLAGLNEQF
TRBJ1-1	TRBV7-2	ASSLAGGLNTEAF
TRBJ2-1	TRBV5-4	ASSLWDRQSNEQF
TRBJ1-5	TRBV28	ATLADRADNQPQH
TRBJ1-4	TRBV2	ASSGGDEKLF
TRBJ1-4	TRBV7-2	ASSADGGSPTNEKLF
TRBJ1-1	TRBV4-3	ASSRARRGNTEAF
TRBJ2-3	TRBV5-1	ASSLGWASGVTTDTQY
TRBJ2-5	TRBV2	ASSEQGAGETQY
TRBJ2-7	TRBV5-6	ASRPGTGPGEQY
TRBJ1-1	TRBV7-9	ASSSNRGLNTEAF
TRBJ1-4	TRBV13	ASSLPAATNEKLF
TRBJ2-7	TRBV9	ASSPGLAGGRTYEQY
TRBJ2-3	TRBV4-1	ASSQSSFETDTQY